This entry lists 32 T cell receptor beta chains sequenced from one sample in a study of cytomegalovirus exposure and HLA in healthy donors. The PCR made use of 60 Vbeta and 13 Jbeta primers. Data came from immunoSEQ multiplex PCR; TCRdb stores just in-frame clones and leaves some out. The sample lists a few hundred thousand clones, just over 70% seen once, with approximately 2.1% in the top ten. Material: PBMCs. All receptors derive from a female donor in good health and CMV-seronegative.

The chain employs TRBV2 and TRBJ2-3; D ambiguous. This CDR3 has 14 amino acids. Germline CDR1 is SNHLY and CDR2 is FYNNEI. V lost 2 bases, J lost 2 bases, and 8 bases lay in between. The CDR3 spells CASSELLSTDTQYF. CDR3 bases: TGTGCCAGCAGTGAACTGCTATCCACAGATACGCAGTATTTT. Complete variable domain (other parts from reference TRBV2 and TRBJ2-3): EPEVTQTPSHQVTQMGQEVILRCVPISNHLYFYWYRQILGQKVEFLVSFYNNEISEKSEIFDDQFSVERPDGSNFTLKIRSTKLEDSAMYFCASSELLSTDTQYFGPGTRLTVL.

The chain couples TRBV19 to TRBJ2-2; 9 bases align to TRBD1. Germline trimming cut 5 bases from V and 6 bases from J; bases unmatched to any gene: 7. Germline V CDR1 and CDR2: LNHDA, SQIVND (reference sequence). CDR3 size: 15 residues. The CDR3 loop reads CASSPRDRVAGELFF. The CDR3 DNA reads TGTGCCAGTAGTCCCCGGGACAGGGTCGCCGGGGAGCTGTTTTTT.

CDR3 DNA: TGTGCCAGCAGTATCGGGACAGGGGCGATCTACAATGAGCAGTTCTTC. Translation: CASSIGTGAIYNEQFF. The J gene is TRBJ2-1, the V gene TRBV6-6, with 10 nucleotides matching TRBD1. Germline loops: CDR1 MNHNY, CDR2 SVGAGI (reference sequence). CDR3 size: 16 residues. V trimming: 5 bases; J trimming: 3 bases; junction bases outside the gene matches: 7.

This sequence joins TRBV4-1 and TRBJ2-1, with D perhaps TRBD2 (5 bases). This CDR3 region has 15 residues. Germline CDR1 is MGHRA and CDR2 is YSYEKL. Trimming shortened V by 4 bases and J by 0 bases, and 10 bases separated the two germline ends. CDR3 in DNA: TGCGCCAGCAGCCCGCTTGGGAGCTCCTACAATGAGCAGTTCTTC. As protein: CASSPLGSSYNEQFF.

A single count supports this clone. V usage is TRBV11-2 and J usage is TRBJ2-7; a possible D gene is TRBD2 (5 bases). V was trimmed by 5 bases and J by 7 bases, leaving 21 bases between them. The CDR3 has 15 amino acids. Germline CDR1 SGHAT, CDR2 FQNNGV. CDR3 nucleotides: TGTGCCAGCAGCCCCAGCGGCGGCCCGAGGGAGGAGCAGTACTTC. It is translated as CASSPSGGPREEQYF. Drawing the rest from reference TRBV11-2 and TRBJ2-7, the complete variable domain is EAGVAQSPRYKIIEKRQSVAFWCNPISGHATLYWYQQILGQGPKLLIQFQNNGVVDDSQLPKDRFSAERLKGVDSTLKIQPAKLEDSAVYLCASSPSGGPREEQYFGPGTRLTVT.

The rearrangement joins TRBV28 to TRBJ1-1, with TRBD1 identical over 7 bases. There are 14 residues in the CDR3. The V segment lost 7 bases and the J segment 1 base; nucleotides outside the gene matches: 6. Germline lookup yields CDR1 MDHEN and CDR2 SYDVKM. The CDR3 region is CASTRGGSNTEAFF. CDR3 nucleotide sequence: TGTGCCAGCACTCGAGGGGGCTCGAACACTGAAGCTTTCTTT. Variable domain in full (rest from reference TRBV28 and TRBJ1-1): DVKVTQSSRYLVKRTGEKVFLECVQDMDHENMFWYRQDPGLGLRLIYFSYDVKMKEKGDIPEGYSVSREKKERFSLILESASTNQTSMYLCASTRGGSNTEAFFGQGTRLTVV.

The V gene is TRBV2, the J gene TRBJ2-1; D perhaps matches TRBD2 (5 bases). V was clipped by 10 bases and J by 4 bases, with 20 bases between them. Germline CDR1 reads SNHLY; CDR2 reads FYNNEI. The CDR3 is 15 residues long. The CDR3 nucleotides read TGTGCCACCTCCCCTGGGGTATCGGGATACAATGAGCAGTTCTTC. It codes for CATSPGVSGYNEQFF. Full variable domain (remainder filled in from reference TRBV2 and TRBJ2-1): EPEVTQTPSHQVTQMGQEVILRCVPISNHLYFYWYRQILGQKVEFLVSFYNNEISEKSEIFDDQFSVERPDGSNFTLKIRSTKLEDSAMYFCATSPGVSGYNEQFFGPGTRLTVL.

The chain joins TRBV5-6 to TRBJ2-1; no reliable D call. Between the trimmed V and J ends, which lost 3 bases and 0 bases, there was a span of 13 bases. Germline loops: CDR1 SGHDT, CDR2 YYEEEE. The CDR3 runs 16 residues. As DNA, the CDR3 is TGTGCCAGCAGCTCGTTAGCTGTTCACTCCTACAATGAGCAGTTCTTC. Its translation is CASSSLAVHSYNEQFF.

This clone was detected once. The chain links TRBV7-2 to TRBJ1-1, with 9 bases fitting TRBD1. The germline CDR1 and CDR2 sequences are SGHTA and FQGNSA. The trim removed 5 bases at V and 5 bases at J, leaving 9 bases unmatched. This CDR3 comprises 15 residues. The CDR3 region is CASSAWTGVRTEAFF. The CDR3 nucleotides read TGTGCCAGCAGCGCCTGGACAGGGGTGAGGACTGAAGCTTTCTTT.

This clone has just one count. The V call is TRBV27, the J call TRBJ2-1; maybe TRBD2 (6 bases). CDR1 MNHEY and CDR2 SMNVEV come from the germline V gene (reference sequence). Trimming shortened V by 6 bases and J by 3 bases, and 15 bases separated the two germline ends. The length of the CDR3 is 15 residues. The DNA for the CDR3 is TGTGCCAGCAGAGTTGGGGACTGGGACTACAATGAGCAGTTCTTC. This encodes CASRVGDWDYNEQFF.

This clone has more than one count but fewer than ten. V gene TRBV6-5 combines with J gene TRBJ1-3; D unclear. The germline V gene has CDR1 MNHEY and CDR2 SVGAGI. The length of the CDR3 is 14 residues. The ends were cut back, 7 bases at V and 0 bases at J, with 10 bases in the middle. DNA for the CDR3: TGTGCCAGCAAGGTGGGAGACTCTGGAAACACCATATATTTT. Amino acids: CASKVGDSGNTIYF.

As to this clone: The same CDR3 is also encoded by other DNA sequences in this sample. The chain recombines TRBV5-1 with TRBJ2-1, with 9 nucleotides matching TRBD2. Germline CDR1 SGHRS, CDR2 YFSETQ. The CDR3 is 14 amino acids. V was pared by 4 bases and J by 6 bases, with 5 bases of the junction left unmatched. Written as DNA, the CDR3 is TGCGCCAGCAGCCTAAGGACTAGCGCCAATGAGCAGTTCTTC. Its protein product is CASSLRTSANEQFF.

CDR3: CASRGTGNYGYTF. The CDR3 bases are TGTGCCAGCAGGGGGACAGGGAACTATGGCTACACCTTC. The chain uses TRBV9 and TRBJ1-2; TRBD1 aligns across 9 bases. The CDR3 has 13 residues. V shed 5 bases and J 2 bases; nucleotides not matched to a gene: 1. Looked up from germline, CDR1 is SGDLS and CDR2 is YYNGEE.

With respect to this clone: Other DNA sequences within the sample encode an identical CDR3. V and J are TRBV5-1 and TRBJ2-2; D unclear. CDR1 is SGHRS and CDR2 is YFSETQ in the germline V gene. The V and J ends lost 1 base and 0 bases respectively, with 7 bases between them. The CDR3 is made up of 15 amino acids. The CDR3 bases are TGCGCCAGCAGCTTGCCAGGCGCGAACACCGGGGAGCTGTTTTTT. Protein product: CASSLPGANTGELFF.

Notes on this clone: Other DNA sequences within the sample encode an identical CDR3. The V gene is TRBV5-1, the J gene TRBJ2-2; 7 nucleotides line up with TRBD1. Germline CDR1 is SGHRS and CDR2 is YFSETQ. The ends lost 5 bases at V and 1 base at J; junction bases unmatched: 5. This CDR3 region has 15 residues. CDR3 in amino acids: CASSLRDRNTGELFF. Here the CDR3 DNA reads TGCGCCAGCAGTCTCCGGGACAGGAACACCGGGGAGCTGTTTTTT.

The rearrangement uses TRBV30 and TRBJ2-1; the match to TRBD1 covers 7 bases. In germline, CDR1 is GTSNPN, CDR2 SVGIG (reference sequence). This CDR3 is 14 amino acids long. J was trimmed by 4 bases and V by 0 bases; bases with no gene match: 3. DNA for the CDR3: TGTGCCTGGAGTGTAAAGGGACAGTACAATGAGCAGTTCTTC. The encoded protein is CAWSVKGQYNEQFF.

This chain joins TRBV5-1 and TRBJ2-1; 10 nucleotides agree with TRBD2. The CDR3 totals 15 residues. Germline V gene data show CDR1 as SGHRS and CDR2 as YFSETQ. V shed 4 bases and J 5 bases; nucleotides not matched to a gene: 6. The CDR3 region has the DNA TGCGCCAGCAGCCCGGGACTAGCGAGGCACAATGAGCAGTTCTTC. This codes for CASSPGLARHNEQFF.

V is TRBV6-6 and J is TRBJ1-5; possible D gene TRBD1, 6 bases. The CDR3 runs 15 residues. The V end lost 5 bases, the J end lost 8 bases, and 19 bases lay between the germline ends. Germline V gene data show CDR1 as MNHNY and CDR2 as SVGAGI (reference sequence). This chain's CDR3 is CASSRQAIGREPQHF. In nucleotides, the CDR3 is TGTGCCAGCAGTCGACAGGCCATCGGGAGGGAGCCCCAGCATTTT.

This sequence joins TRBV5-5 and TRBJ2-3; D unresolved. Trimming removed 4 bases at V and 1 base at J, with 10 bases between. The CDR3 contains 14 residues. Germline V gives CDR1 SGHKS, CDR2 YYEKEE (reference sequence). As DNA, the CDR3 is TGTGCCAGCAGCCGGGTGGCAGGCACAGATACGCAGTATTTT. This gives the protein CASSRVAGTDTQYF. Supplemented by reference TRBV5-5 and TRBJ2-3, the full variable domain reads DAGVTQSPTHLIKTRGQQVTLRCSPISGHKSVSWYQQVLGQGPQFIFQYYEKEERGRGNFPDRFSARQFPNYSSELNVNALLLGDSALYLCASSRVAGTDTQYFGPGTRLTVL.

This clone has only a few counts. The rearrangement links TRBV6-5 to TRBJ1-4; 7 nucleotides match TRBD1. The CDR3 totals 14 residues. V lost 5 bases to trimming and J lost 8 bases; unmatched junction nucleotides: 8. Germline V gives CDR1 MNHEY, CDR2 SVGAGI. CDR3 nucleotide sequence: TGTGCCAGCAGTCTTCGGGACAGCCCCGAAAAACTGTTTTTT. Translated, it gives CASSLRDSPEKLFF.

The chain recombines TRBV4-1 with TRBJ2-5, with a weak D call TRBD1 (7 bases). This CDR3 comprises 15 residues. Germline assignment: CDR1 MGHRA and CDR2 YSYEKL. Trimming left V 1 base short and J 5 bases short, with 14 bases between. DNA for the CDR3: TGCGCCAGCAGCCAAGGACAGGGACGGGGGGAGACCCAGTACTTC. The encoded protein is CASSQGQGRGETQYF.

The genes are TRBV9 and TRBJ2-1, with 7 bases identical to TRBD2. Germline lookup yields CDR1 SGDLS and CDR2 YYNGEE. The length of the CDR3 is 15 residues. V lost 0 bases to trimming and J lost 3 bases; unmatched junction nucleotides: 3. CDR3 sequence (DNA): TGTGCCAGCAGCGTAGACGGGAGGAGCTACAATGAGCAGTTCTTC. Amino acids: CASSVDGRSYNEQFF.

The CDR3 coding sequence is TGCGCCAGCAGCTGGGACAGAATCATGAACACTGAAGCTTTCTTT. Translated: CASSWDRIMNTEAFF. The chain is built from TRBV5-1 and TRBJ1-1; 7 positions agree with TRBD1. This CDR3 region has 15 residues. V lost 3 bases and J lost 0; bases outside the gene matches: 5. Per the germline V gene, CDR1 is SGHRS and CDR2 is YFSETQ.

In nucleotides, the CDR3 is TGTGCCATAATGGGGGCCGGCGAGGGGGCATATAGCAATCAGCCCCAGCATTTT. Translation: CAIMGAGEGAYSNQPQHF. The chain combines TRBV28 with TRBJ1-5; TRBD1 matches at 7 bases. With V trimmed by 10 bases and J by 0 bases, 18 bases remained unmatched. Germline-derived CDR1 and CDR2 are MDHEN and SYDVKM. The CDR3 totals 18 residues.

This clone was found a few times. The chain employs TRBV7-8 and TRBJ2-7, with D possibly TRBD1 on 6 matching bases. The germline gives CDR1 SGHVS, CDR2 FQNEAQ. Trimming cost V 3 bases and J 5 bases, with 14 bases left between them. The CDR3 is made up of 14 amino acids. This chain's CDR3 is CASSFSDRYNEQYF. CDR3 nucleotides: TGTGCCAGCAGCTTCTCCGACAGGTACAACGAGCAGTACTTC.

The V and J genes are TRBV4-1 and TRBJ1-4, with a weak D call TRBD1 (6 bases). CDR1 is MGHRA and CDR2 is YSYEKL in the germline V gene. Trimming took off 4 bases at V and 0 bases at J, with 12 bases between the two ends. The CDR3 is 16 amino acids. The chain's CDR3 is CASSPRTAATNEKLFF. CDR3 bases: TGCGCCAGCAGCCCCCGGACAGCTGCAACTAATGAAAAACTGTTTTTT.

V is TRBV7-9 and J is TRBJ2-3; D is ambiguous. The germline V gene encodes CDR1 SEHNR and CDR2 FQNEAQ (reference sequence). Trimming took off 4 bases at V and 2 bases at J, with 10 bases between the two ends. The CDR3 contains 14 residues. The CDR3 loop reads CASSWSKNTDTQYF. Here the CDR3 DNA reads TGTGCCAGCAGCTGGAGTAAGAACACAGATACGCAGTATTTT.

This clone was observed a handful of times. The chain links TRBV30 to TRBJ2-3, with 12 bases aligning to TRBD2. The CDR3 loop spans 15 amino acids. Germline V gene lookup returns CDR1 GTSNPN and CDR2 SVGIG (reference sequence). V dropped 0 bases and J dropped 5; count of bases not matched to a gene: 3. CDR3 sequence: CAWSVGLAGLDTQYF. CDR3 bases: TGTGCCTGGAGTGTAGGACTAGCGGGGTTAGATACGCAGTATTTT. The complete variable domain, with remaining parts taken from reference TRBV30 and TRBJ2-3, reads SQTIHQWPATLVQPVGSPLSLECTVEGTSNPNLYWYRQAAGRGLQLLFYSVGIGQISSEVPQNLSASRPQDRQFILSSKKLLLSDSGFYLCAWSVGLAGLDTQYFGPGTRLTVL.

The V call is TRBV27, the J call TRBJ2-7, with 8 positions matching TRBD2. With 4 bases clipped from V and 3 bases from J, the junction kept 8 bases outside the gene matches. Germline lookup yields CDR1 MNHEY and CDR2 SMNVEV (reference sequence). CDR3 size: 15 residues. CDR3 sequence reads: CASSSPGLVFYEQYF. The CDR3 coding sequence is TGTGCCAGCAGTTCGCCGGGACTAGTTTTCTACGAGCAGTACTTC.

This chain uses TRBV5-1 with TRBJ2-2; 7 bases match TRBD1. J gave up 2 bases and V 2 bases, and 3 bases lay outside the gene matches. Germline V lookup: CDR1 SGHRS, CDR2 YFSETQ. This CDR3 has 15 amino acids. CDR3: CASSFRDSNTGELFF. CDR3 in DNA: TGCGCCAGCAGCTTCCGGGACAGTAACACCGGGGAGCTGTTTTTT.

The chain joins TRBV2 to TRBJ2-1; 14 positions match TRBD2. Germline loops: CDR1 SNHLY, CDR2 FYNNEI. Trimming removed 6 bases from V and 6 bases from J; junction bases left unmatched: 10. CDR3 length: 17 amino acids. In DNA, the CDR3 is TGTGCCAGCAGGATGGGACTAGCGGGAGTACGGGTCAATGAGCAGTTCTTC. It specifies CASRMGLAGVRVNEQFF.

CDR3 sequence reads: CASSQGFMGRFNEKLFF. The CDR3 bases are TGTGCCAGCAGCCAAGGTTTCATGGGGCGGTTTAATGAAAAACTGTTTTTT. V is TRBV4-2 and J is TRBJ1-4; D is possibly TRBD1 (5 bases). Trimming removed 1 base from V and 4 bases from J, with 16 bases in between. Germline CDR1 is LGHNA and CDR2 is YNFKEQ. This CDR3 is 17 amino acids long.